These 11 T cell receptor beta chains were all obtained from the same sample, sequenced in a study of regulatory T cells in long-lasting Graves disease. Building the TCR beta libraries relied on iRepertoire HTBI primers, and CDR3 regions underwent Arm-PCR. One entry per CDR3 protein, called by TCRdb with MiXCR from the multiplex PCR reads. The sample lists 350,000 to 450,000 distinct CDR3 sequences; 12% were seen once. Time point denoted: newly diagnosed GD, antithyroid drugs for less than 3 months. There was RNA extracted from PBMCs, and the TCR library was made from it. The same sample was also studied in work on T cells in Graves' hyperthyroidism and ophthalmopathy.

The sequencing here drew on peripheral blood mononuclear cells (PBMCs), taken at new diagnosis, from a patient treated with antithyroid drugs. These receptors were collected from a woman aged 18-29 years with Graves disease.

The chain recombines TRBV4-1 with TRBJ1-2; 9 bases are a match to TRBD1. The CDR3 is 16 amino acids. The germline gives CDR1 MGHRA, CDR2 YSYEKL. Trimming removed 0 bases from V and 6 bases from J; junction bases left unmatched: 8. This chain's CDR3 is CASSQDVGWTGDGYTF. The CDR3 bases are TGCGCCAGCAGCCAAGATGTCGGGTGGACAGGGGATGGCTACACCTTC.

This clonotype was found many times. The chain uses TRBV28 and TRBJ2-1; TRBD2 matches at 7 bases. Per germline, CDR1 MDHEN and CDR2 SYDVKM. The CDR3 has 13 residues. V lost 8 bases and J lost 4; bases outside the gene matches: 5. The CDR3 is CASRRERYNEQFF. For the CDR3, the DNA is TGTGCCAGCCGGCGGGAGAGGTACAATGAGCAGTTCTTC.

This clonotype was observed at least ten times. The J gene is TRBJ2-7, the V gene TRBV20-1; a possible D gene is TRBD1 (6 bases). The CDR3 is made up of 13 amino acids. V gave up 0 bases and J gave up 6 bases, with 12 bases separating them. Germline CDR1 DFQATT, CDR2 SNEGSKA (reference sequence). The DNA of the CDR3 is TGCAGTGCTAGAGAGGACAGTGCGCCCGAGCAGTACTTC. Its translation: CSAREDSAPEQYF.

This clonotype was counted many times. Written as DNA, the CDR3 is TGTGCCAGCAGCTTGGGCGCGACTGATCCCCCGGAGACCCAGTACTTC. Protein product: CASSLGATDPPETQYF. The chain joins TRBV5-6 to TRBJ2-5; the D is unclear. The V gene lost 0 bases and the J gene lost 5 bases, with 17 bases spanning the gap. This CDR3 region has 16 residues. Germline V lookup: CDR1 SGHDT, CDR2 YYEEEE.

The CDR3 bases are TGTGCCAGCAGTAGACCTAGCGGGGGACCAACACAGTACGAGCAGTACTTC. Translated: CASSRPSGGPTQYEQYF. The chain carries TRBV6-1 and TRBJ2-7, with TRBD2 matching over 10 bases. The CDR3 spans 17 residues. With V trimmed by 5 bases and J by 4 bases, 14 bases remained unmatched. Germline CDR1 and CDR2: MNHNS and SASEGT.

The CDR3 protein is CASSLEGRAGYTF. DNA for the CDR3: TGTGCCAGCAGCTTAGAGGGTAGGGCTGGCTACACCTTC. The chain recombines TRBV11-2 with TRBJ1-2; unclear D gene. V dropped 0 bases and J dropped 7 bases, with 9 bases sitting between them. The CDR3 loop spans 13 amino acids. Germline CDR1 is SGHAT and CDR2 is FQNNGV.

The chain recombines TRBV7-9 with TRBJ2-7; D remains unclear. Germline CDR1 is SEHNR and CDR2 is FQNEAQ (reference sequence). The CDR3 has 14 amino acids. V was clipped by 2 bases and J by 5 bases, with 13 bases between them. The CDR3 bases are TGTGCCAGCAGCTTAAGCCTTGGGGTCCACGAGCAGTACTTC. It codes for CASSLSLGVHEQYF.

The chain joins TRBV4-3 to TRBJ2-1; 8 nucleotides line up with TRBD2. Germline lookup yields CDR1 LGHNA and CDR2 YSLEER. After removal of 0 bases from V and 3 bases from J, the junction contained 10 bases not matched to a gene. The CDR3 length is 18 residues. The CDR3 DNA sequence: TGCGCCAGCAGCCAAGACCCCCCGGGGGGGACGGTCTACAATGAGCAGTTCTTC. Protein product: CASSQDPPGGTVYNEQFF.

The chain recombines TRBV25-1 with TRBJ2-1; 7 bases map to TRBD2. With V trimmed by 2 bases and J by 4 bases, 8 bases remained unmatched. Germline CDR1 reads MGHDK; CDR2 reads SYGVNS. The CDR3 is 16 amino acids. The CDR3 loop is CASSEPASGVYNEQFF. The DNA for the CDR3 is TGTGCCAGCAGTGAACCCGCTAGCGGAGTTTACAATGAGCAGTTCTTC.

In this sample, this clonotype turned up many times. V and J are TRBV20-1 and TRBJ2-7; D not resolved. This CDR3 contains 13 residues. Germline CDR1 DFQATT, CDR2 SNEGSKA (reference sequence). Trimming left V 1 base short and J 0 bases short, with 7 bases between. The DNA for the CDR3 is TGCAGTGCTAGAGGGGTCTTCTCCTACGAGCAGTACGTC. This sequence encodes CSARGVFSYEQYV.

This clonotype occurred many times. The chain links TRBV28 to TRBJ1-2, with 8 positions matching TRBD1. The V and J ends lost 8 bases and 3 bases, in that order; junction bases with no gene match: 8. Germline CDR1 and CDR2: MDHEN and SYDVKM. The CDR3 is 14 amino acids. The CDR3 reads CASWTDRADYGYTF. The CDR3 region has the DNA TGTGCCAGCTGGACGGACAGGGCGGACTATGGCTACACCTTC.